The 20 T cell receptor beta chains below come from one sample, sequenced in a study of T cells in Graves' hyperthyroidism and ophthalmopathy. Using RNA transcripts as the source, TCR beta CDR3 regions were amplified. TCR CDR3 regions were first amplified by RT-PCR with HTBI primers. Via MiXCR, TCRdb re-called the multiplex PCR reads, giving one row per CDR3 protein. The sample has about 640,000 distinct CDR3 sequences, more than 14% seen once; the top ten hold 12%. Input material: blood. The origin of the receptors is a woman between 50 and 59 years old with Graves' ophthalmopathy.

There are many counts of this clonotype. The J gene is TRBJ2-5, the V gene TRBV11-3, with D maybe TRBD2 (5 bases). V was shortened by 1 base and J by 5 bases, with 11 bases between the two germline ends. Germline lookup yields CDR1 SGHNT and CDR2 YENEEA. This CDR3 contains 14 residues. CDR3 DNA sequence: TGTGCCAGCAGCTTAGGGGGTTGGAGGGAGACCCAGTACTTC. This translates into CASSLGGWRETQYF.

This clonotype was seen repeatedly, ten times or more. This rearrangement joins TRBV7-9 to TRBJ2-7; weak D call: TRBD1 (6 bases). CDR1 SEHNR and CDR2 FQNEAQ come from the germline V gene (reference sequence). The V end lost 2 bases, the J end lost 5 bases, and 10 bases lay between the germline ends. This CDR3 is 13 amino acids long. This CDR3 reads CASSLYRDDEQYF. CDR3 nucleotides: TGTGCCAGCAGCTTATACAGGGACGACGAGCAGTACTTC.

The sample holds many counts of this clonotype. The J gene is TRBJ2-3, the V gene TRBV10-3; weak D call: TRBD1 (5 bases). The ends were cut back, 0 bases at V and 7 bases at J, with 20 bases in the middle. The CDR3 contains 17 residues. Germline V lookup: CDR1 ENHRY, CDR2 SYGVKD. CDR3 sequence (DNA): TGTGCCATCAGTGAGTCGAGGACGGCAGGGAATAGAAATACGCAGTATTTT. This gives the protein CAISESRTAGNRNTQYF.

This clonotype was seen at least ten times. The gene calls are TRBV5-1 and TRBJ2-3; D remains ambiguous. This CDR3 region has 12 residues. The germline CDR1 and CDR2 sequences are SGHRS and YFSETQ. V lost 5 bases, J lost 2 bases, and 6 bases lay in between. This chain's CDR3 is CASRPDTDTQYF. The CDR3 DNA is TGCGCCAGCAGGCCGGACACAGATACGCAGTATTTT.

Ten or more counts support this clonotype. The rearrangement uses TRBV11-3 and TRBJ2-2; D ambiguous. CDR3 length: 10 amino acids. Germline loops: CDR1 SGHNT, CDR2 YENEEA. The V end lost 6 bases, the J end lost 7 bases, and 3 bases lay between the germline ends. The CDR3 region has the DNA TGTGCCAGCAGGGGCGGGGAGCTGTTTTTT. It yields the protein CASRGGELFF. The full variable domain, in which reference TRBV11-3 and TRBJ2-2 provide the parts outside the CDR3, is EAGVVQSPRYKIIEKKQPVAFWCNPISGHNTLYWYLQNLGQGPELLIRYENEEAVDDSQLPKDRFSAERLKGVDSTLKIQPAELGDSAVYLCASRGGELFFGEGSRLTVL.

The sample holds many counts of this clonotype. The chain employs TRBV6-1 and TRBJ1-5; 8 positions agree with TRBD1. Trimming cost V 5 bases and J 7 bases; bases outside gene matches: 13. The CDR3 totals 16 residues. Germline CDR1 and CDR2: MNHNS and SASEGT. This CDR3 is CASSPDGQGGLQPQHF. The CDR3 nucleotides are TGTGCCAGCAGTCCCGACGGACAGGGAGGATTACAGCCCCAGCATTTT.

This clonotype was counted at least ten times. V gene TRBV20-1 combines with J gene TRBJ1-1, with D uncertain. CDR1 is DFQATT, CDR2 SNEGSKA, per germline (reference sequence). Trimming cost V 7 bases and J 6 bases, with 15 bases left between them. The CDR3 is made up of 12 amino acids. As DNA, the CDR3 is TGCAGTGTTCCCTGGACGGGGTCTGAAGCTTTCTTT. Translation gives CSVPWTGSEAFF.

This clonotype was counted many times. This chain joins TRBV11-2 and TRBJ2-6; D possibly corresponds to TRBD1 (5 bases). Germline V lookup: CDR1 SGHAT, CDR2 FQNNGV. The CDR3 loop spans 16 amino acids. Trimming shortened V by 0 bases and J by 1 base, and 7 bases separated the two germline ends. Here the CDR3 reads CASSLDSGSGANVLTF. The CDR3 nucleotides are TGTGCCAGCAGCTTAGATTCAGGGTCTGGGGCCAACGTCCTGACTTTC. Full variable domain (missing parts from reference TRBV11-2 and TRBJ2-6): EAGVAQSPRYKIIEKRQSVAFWCNPISGHATLYWYQQILGQGPKLLIQFQNNGVVDDSQLPKDRFSAERLKGVDSTLKIQPAKLEDSAVYLCASSLDSGSGANVLTFGAGSRLTVL.

This clonotype was counted ten times or more. The chain has TRBV24-1 and TRBJ1-1; D gene ambiguous. Looked up from germline, CDR1 is KGHDR and CDR2 is SFDVKD. V lost 6 bases, J lost 1 base, and 8 bases lay in between. The CDR3 has 13 residues. The CDR3 reads CATSTEGNTEAFF. The DNA of the CDR3 is TGTGCCACCAGTACTGAAGGGAACACTGAAGCTTTCTTT.

This clonotype appeared many times. This chain connects TRBV20-1 to TRBJ2-2; TRBD2 is a possible D gene (6 bases). From germline, CDR1 is DFQATT and CDR2 SNEGSKA (reference sequence). V was shortened by 1 base and J by 0 bases, with 9 bases between the two germline ends. CDR3 length equals 15 residues. The CDR3 protein is CSARGSGSNTGELFF. CDR3 DNA sequence: TGCAGTGCTAGAGGCAGCGGGTCGAACACCGGGGAGCTGTTTTTT.

V and J are TRBV5-5 and TRBJ2-3; tentative D call: TRBD1 (6 bases). Germline V gene sequence: CDR1 SGHKS, CDR2 YYEKEE (reference sequence). CDR3 length equals 15 residues. Trimming cost V 0 bases and J 5 bases, with 13 bases left between them. CDR3 nucleotide sequence: TGTGCCAGCAGCTTGGTGCAGGGGATGGGAGATACGCAGTATTTT. As protein: CASSLVQGMGDTQYF.

This clonotype was detected ten times or more. This chain connects TRBV30 to TRBJ2-2; tentative D call: TRBD2 (6 bases). Germline CDR1 reads GTSNPN; CDR2 reads SVGIG (reference sequence). V was trimmed by 7 bases and J by 4 bases, leaving 16 bases between them. The CDR3 sequence is 14 residues long. CDR3 nucleotide sequence: TGTGCCTCAACCCCGGACTATTTCACCGGGGAGCTGTTTTTT. This sequence encodes CASTPDYFTGELFF.

The chain recombines TRBV24-1 with TRBJ2-2; D unresolved. CDR3 length: 12 amino acids. Deletions cut 8 bases from V and 0 bases from J, with 3 bases between. CDR1 and CDR2 from the germline V gene are KGHDR and SFDVKD. This CDR3 is CATKANTGELFF. The CDR3, as DNA: TGTGCCACCAAAGCGAACACCGGGGAGCTGTTTTTT.

The sample holds many counts of this clonotype. The chain is built from TRBV27 and TRBJ2-5; the D is unclear. Trimming removed 3 bases at V and 0 bases at J, with 5 bases between. This CDR3 is built from 13 residues. CDR1 is MNHEY, CDR2 SMNVEV, per germline (reference sequence). DNA for the CDR3: TGTGCCAGCAGTTTTAGTAACCAAGAGACCCAGTACTTC. As protein: CASSFSNQETQYF.

A few counts support this clonotype. This chain uses TRBV3-2 with TRBJ2-4; the table's D call, TRBD2, has no DNA check behind it. TRBV3-2 is given as a pseudogene. CDR3 length: 15 amino acids. This CDR3 is CASSPEGLAKNIQYF. In DNA, the CDR3 is TGTGCCAGCAGCCCCGAGGGCCTAGCCAAAAACATTCAGTACTTC.

The table lists this clonotype with a few counts. The chain couples TRBV7-9 to TRBJ1-3; D might be TRBD1 (6 bases). CDR1 and CDR2 (germline): SEHNR, FQNEAQ (reference sequence). Trimming took off 6 bases at V and 15 bases at J, with 21 bases between the two ends. The CDR3 extends over 13 amino acids. CDR3 bases: TGTGCCAGCAGGTATCCGGGGGGCATGAGCACATATTTT. Encoded protein: CASRYPGGMSTYF.

This clonotype was found many times. The chain has TRBV20-1 and TRBJ2-7; TRBD2 aligns across 7 bases. The CDR3 contains 14 residues. V lost 4 bases to trimming and J lost 0 bases; unmatched junction nucleotides: 6. Germline lookup yields CDR1 DFQATT and CDR2 SNEGSKA (reference sequence). CDR3 residues: CSAKRSSGSYEQYF. The CDR3, as DNA: TGCAGTGCTAAACGGTCTAGCGGCTCCTACGAGCAGTACTTC.

This clonotype was observed many times. The limits of the CDR3 on the DNA are not certain, so only TCRdb's listed CDR3 is given. The J gene is TRBJ1-1, the V gene TRBV27; the D call in the table, TRBD1, was not verified against the DNA. Per the germline V gene, CDR1 is MNHEY and CDR2 is SMNVEV (reference sequence). The CDR3 adds up to 15 amino acids, both ends counted. CDR3 amino acids: CASSLSTFGATEAFF.

The rearrangement links TRBV6-1 to TRBJ1-4; D perhaps matches TRBD1 (6 bases). V was cut by 3 bases and J by 8 bases, with 13 bases left in between. Per germline, CDR1 MNHNS and CDR2 SASEGT. CDR3 length: 14 residues. CDR3 nucleotides: TGTGCCAGCAGTGAGAAGGGGGTCAGGGAAAAACTGTTTTTT. Its translation: CASSEKGVREKLFF.

At least ten counts were recorded for this clonotype. The V call is TRBV11-3, the J call TRBJ2-3; 12 positions agree with TRBD2. The J segment lost 2 bases and the V segment lost 5 bases, leaving 5 bases of the junction unmatched. CDR3 length: 16 residues. Per germline, CDR1 SGHNT and CDR2 YENEEA. This CDR3 reads CASSPGTSGFTDTQYF. The CDR3 DNA reads TGTGCCAGCAGCCCCGGGACTAGCGGGTTCACAGATACGCAGTATTTT.